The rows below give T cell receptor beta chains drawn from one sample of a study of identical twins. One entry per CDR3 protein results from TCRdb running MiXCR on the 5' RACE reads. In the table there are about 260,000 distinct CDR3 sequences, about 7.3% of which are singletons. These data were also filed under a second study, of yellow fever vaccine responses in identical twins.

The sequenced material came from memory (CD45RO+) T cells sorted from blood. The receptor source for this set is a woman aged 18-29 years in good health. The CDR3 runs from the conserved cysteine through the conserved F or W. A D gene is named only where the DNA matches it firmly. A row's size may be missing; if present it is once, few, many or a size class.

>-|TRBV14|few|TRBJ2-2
CASSHHLSGLNTGELFF
TGTGCCAGCAGCCACCACCTTAGCGGCTTGAACACCGGGGAGCTGTTTTTT
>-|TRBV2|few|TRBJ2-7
CASSVLPGSEQYF
TGTGCCAGCAGTGTACTGCCGGGATCCGAGCAGTACTTC
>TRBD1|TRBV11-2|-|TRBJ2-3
CASSLLSGQGAWDTQYF
TGTGCCAGCAGCTTGTTATCCGGACAGGGGGCGTGGGATACGCAGTATTTT
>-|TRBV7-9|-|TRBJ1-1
CASSRITGSTEAFF
TGTGCCAGCAGCCGTATAACAGGGTCCACTGAAGCTTTCTTT
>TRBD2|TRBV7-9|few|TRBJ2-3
CASSLTSGEQYF
TGTGCCAGCAGCCTGACTAGCGGGGAACAGTATTTT
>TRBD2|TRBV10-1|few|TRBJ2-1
CASGPGTSGSNEQFF
TGCGCCAGCGGACCCGGGACTAGCGGGAGCAATGAGCAGTTCTTC
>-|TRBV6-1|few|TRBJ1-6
CASRGLGLESLHF
TGTGCCAGCAGGGGGTTGGGACTCGAGTCCCTCCACTTT
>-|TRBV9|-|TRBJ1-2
CASSDQVNYGYTF
TGTGCCAGCAGCGATCAGGTCAACTATGGCTACACCTTC
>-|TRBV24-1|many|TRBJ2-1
CATSDPGVGGGEQFF
TGTGCCACCAGTGACCCAGGCGTTGGGGGCGGTGAGCAGTTCTTC
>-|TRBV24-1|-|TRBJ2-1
CATSDGSDYNEQFF
TGTGCCACCAGTGATGGAAGCGACTACAATGAGCAGTTCTTC
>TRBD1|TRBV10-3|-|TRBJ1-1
CAISDDGQGDGTEAFF
TGTGCCATCAGTGACGACGGACAGGGAGACGGCACTGAAGCTTTCTTT
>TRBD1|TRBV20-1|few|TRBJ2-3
CSAGDRVDTQYF
TGCAGTGCTGGGGACAGGGTGGATACGCAGTATTTT
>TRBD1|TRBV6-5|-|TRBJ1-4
CASSLHPGTGGEKLFF
TGTGCCAGCAGTTTACACCCCGGGACAGGGGGAGAAAAACTGTTTTTT
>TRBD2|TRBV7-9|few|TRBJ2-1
CASSTTSGRARYNEQFF
TGTGCCAGCAGCACCACTAGCGGGAGGGCCCGATACAATGAGCAGTTCTTC
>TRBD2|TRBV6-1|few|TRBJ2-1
CASSEGLAGGSNEQFF
TGTGCCAGCAGTGAAGGGTTAGCGGGAGGATCAAATGAGCAGTTCTTC
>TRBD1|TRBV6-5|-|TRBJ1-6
CASSYGQGGSPLHF
TGTGCCAGCAGTTACGGGCAGGGGGGCTCACCCCTCCACTTT
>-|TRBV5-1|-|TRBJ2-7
CASSLVAGGRAGNYYEQYF
TGCGCCAGCAGCTTGGTGGCAGGGGGCAGAGCGGGGAACTACTACGAGCAGTACTTC
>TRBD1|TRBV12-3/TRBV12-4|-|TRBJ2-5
CASSLGQGRETQYF
TGTGCCAGCAGTCTCGGACAGGGAAGAGAGACCCAGTACTTC
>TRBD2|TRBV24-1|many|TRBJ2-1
CATSDSGLAGRYEQFF
TGTGCCACCAGTGACTCGGGACTAGCGGGAAGGTATGAGCAGTTCTTC
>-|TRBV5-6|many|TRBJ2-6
CASSPDLSGANVLTF
TGTGCCAGCAGCCCTGACCTTTCTGGGGCCAACGTCCTGACTTTC
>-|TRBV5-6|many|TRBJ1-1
CASSLMEGTEAFF
TGTGCCAGCAGCTTGATGGAGGGAACTGAAGCTTTCTTT
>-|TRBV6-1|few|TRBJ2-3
CASRALGDDTQYF
TGTGCCAGCAGGGCGCTAGGGGATGATACGCAGTATTTT
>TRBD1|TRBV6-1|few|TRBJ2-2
CASSQQGSGTGELFF
TGTGCCAGCAGCCAACAGGGGTCGGGCACCGGGGAGCTGTTTTTT
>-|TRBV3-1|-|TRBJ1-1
CASSQGQRLNTEAFF
TGTGCCAGCAGCCAAGGACAGCGTTTAAACACTGAAGCTTTCTTT
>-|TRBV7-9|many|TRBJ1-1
CASSLKDTEAFF
TGTGCCAGCAGCTTAAAGGACACTGAAGCTTTCTTT
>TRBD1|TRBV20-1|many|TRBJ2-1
CSAEGQGNSYNEQFF
TGCAGTGCTGAGGGACAGGGTAACTCCTACAATGAGCAGTTCTTC
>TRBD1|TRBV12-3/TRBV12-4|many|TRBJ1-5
CASSAQGSQPQHF
TGTGCCAGCAGCGCACAGGGGTCCCAGCCCCAGCATTTT
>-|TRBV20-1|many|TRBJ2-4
CSASGFGAKNIQYF
TGCAGTGCTAGCGGGTTCGGAGCCAAAAACATTCAGTACTTC
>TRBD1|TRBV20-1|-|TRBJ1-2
CSARTGVATYYGYTF
TGCAGTGCACGGACAGGGGTCGCCACGTACTATGGCTACACCTTC
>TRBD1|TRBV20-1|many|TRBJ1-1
CSAPGTGDILVSTEAFF
TGCAGTGCTCCCGGGACAGGGGATATATTGGTGAGCACTGAAGCTTTCTTT
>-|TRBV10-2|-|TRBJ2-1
CASSESRTSSINEQFF
TGCGCCAGCAGTGAGTCCCGGACTTCCTCGATCAATGAGCAGTTCTTC
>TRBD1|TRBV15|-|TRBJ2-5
CATNLGQGAIETQYF
TGTGCCACCAACCTGGGACAGGGGGCGATAGAGACCCAGTACTTC
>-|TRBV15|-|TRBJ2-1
CATSRGGARSNEQFF
TGTGCCACCAGCAGAGGGGGGGCGCGGAGTAATGAGCAGTTCTTC
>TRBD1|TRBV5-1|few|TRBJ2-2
CASSPTGGNTGELFF
TGCGCCAGCAGCCCGACAGGGGGCAACACCGGGGAGCTGTTTTTT
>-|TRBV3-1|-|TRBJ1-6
CASSQAGQLNSPLHF
TGTGCCAGCAGCCAAGCAGGGCAGCTAAATTCACCCCTCCACTTT
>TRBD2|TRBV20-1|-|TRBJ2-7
CSASRTRGVYEQYF
TGCAGTGCTAGTCGGACTAGGGGCGTCTACGAGCAGTACTTC
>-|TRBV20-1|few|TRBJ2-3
CSARDRRANTDTQYF
TGCAGTGCTAGAGATCGTAGAGCGAACACAGATACGCAGTATTTT
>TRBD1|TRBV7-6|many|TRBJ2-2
CASSLAGQGDGELFF
TGTGCCAGCAGCTTAGCAGGACAGGGGGACGGGGAGCTGTTTTTT
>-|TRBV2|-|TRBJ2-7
CASSDRNFYEQYF
TGTGCCAGCAGTGACAGGAATTTCTACGAGCAGTACTTC
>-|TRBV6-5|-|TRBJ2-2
CASSYLTGELFF
TGTGCCAGCAGTTACCTGACCGGGGAGCTGTTTTTT
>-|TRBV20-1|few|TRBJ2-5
CSGGGGLDETQYF
TGCAGCGGCGGCGGGGGCCTTGACGAGACCCAGTACTTC
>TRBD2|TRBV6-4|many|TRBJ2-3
CASSETSGATDTQYF
TGTGCCAGCAGTGAGACTAGCGGGGCCACAGATACGCAGTATTTT
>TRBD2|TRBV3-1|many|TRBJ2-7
CASSPKTSGLSYEQYF
TGTGCCAGCAGCCCAAAGACTAGCGGGCTATCCTACGAGCAGTACTTC
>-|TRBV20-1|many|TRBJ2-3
CSAREGAGRTDTQYF
TGCAGTGCTAGAGAAGGAGCGGGCCGCACAGATACGCAGTATTTT
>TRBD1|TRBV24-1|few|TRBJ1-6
CATRATGQDYSPLHF
TGTGCCACCAGAGCTACGGGACAGGACTATTCACCCCTCCACTTT
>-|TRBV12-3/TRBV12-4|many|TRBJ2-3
CASSFTYDKSTDTQYF
TGTGCCAGCAGTTTCACCTATGATAAATCCACAGATACGCAGTATTTT
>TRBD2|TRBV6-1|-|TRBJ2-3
CASSPTSGRDTQYF
TGTGCCAGCAGTCCTACTAGCGGGAGAGATACGCAGTATTTT
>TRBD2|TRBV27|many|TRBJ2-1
CASSTLAGRDNEQFF
TGTGCCAGCAGTACCCTAGCGGGGAGGGACAATGAGCAGTTCTTC
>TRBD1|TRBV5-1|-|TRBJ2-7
CASSLAGQGSYEQYF
TGCGCCAGCAGCTTGGCCGGACAGGGTTCCTACGAGCAGTACTTC
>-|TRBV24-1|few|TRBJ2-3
CATSSGGGTDTQYF
TGTGCCACCAGTTCCGGTGGAGGTACAGATACGCAGTATTTT
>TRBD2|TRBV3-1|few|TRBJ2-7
CASSQSSGNPEQYF
TGTGCCAGCAGCCAAAGTAGCGGGAATCCCGAGCAGTACTTC
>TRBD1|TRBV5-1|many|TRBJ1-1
CASSLGQGMNTEAFF
TGCGCCAGCAGCCTGGGACAGGGGATGAACACTGAAGCTTTCTTT
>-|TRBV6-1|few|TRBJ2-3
CASYPIGRFRTDTQYF
TGTGCCAGCTATCCCATCGGACGTTTCCGCACAGATACGCAGTATTTT
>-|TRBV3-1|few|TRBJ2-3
CASSQPGVNTDTQYF
TGTGCCAGCAGCCAACCGGGAGTAAACACAGATACGCAGTATTTT
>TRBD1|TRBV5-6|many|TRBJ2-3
CASSLLMGQERTDTQYF
TGTGCCAGCAGCTTGCTAATGGGACAGGAAAGGACAGATACGCAGTATTTT
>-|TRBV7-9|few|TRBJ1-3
CASTYRDTRNTIYF
TGTGCCAGCACCTACCGGGACACGCGAAACACCATATATTTT